The 3 T cell receptor beta chains below were found in one sample sequenced in a study of radiotherapy plus CTLA-4 blockade in lung cancer. Measured with immunoSEQ multiplex PCR; TCRdb has only the in-frame clones, and not every one. The sample has tens of thousands of clones; over 60% are singletons. The starting material was peripheral blood, obtained from a patient treated with radiotherapy plus ipilimumab. Receptors were obtained from a human donor with non-small cell lung cancer whose response to radiotherapy plus ipilimumab could not be evaluated.

The J gene is TRBJ1-1, the V gene TRBV6-5; D not resolved. V lost 8 bases and J 6 bases, leaving 16 bases between the germline ends. The CDR3 has 13 amino acids. Germline lookup yields CDR1 MNHEY and CDR2 SVGAGI. CDR3 sequence: CASGRGVRSEAFF. The DNA of the CDR3 is TGTGCCAGCGGGCGCGGGGTACGGTCTGAAGCTTTCTTT.

This clone was counted a single time. V is TRBV6-5 and J is TRBJ2-1; no firm D call. CDR1 is MNHEY, CDR2 SVGAGI, per germline. This CDR3 spans 11 amino acids. Trimming stripped 2 bases from V and 8 bases from J, with 4 bases between. For the CDR3, the DNA is TGTGCCAGCAGTTACGGCTATGAGCAGTTCTTC. This sequence encodes CASSYGYEQFF.

This chain joins TRBV5-1 and TRBJ1-1; 10 bases align to TRBD1. There are 15 residues in the CDR3. Germline CDR1 is SGHRS and CDR2 is YFSETQ. V lost 4 bases and J lost 0; bases outside the gene matches: 3. The CDR3 coding sequence is TGCGCCAGCAGCATCGGGACAGGGGTGAACACTGAAGCTTTCTTT. Translating gives CASSIGTGVNTEAFF. Filled out from reference TRBV5-1 and TRBJ1-1, the complete variable domain reads KAGVTQTPRYLIKTRGQQVTLSCSPISGHRSVSWYQQTPGQGLQFLFEYFSETQRNKGNFPGRFSGRQFSNSRSEMNVSTLELGDSALYLCASSIGTGVNTEAFFGQGTRLTVV.